What follows are 4 T cell receptor beta chains derived from one specimen sequenced in a study of T-cell reconstitution after alpha-beta-depleted transplantation in children. Unique molecular identifiers tagged the TCRbeta library. MiXCR, run by TCRdb on the PCR reads, gives a single entry per CDR3 protein. The sample lists 100,000 or so distinct CDR3 sequences; over 6% were seen once. The sequencing here drew on PBMCs, taken before TCRalphabeta/CD19-depleted stem cell transplant. The receptors were sampled from a boy between 2 and 15 years old with acute lymphoblastic leukemia, due to receive a stem cell transplant.

A few counts support this clonotype. The V call is TRBV10-3, the J call TRBJ1-5; D not certain. The CDR3 runs to 14 residues. CDR1 and CDR2 from the germline V gene are ENHRY and SYGVKD. Trimming stripped 3 bases from V and 0 bases from J, with 6 bases between. CDR3 DNA: TGTGCCATCAGTGAAGGGCTTAGCAATCAGCCCCAGCATTTT. Its translation: CAISEGLSNQPQHF.

This clonotype has a handful of counts. The rearrangement uses TRBV7-2 and TRBJ2-3; TRBD2 matches at 10 bases. This CDR3 has 17 amino acids. Germline CDR1 is SGHTA and CDR2 is FQGNSA. V trimming: 5 bases; J trimming: 4 bases; junction bases outside the gene matches: 12. DNA of the CDR3: TGTGCCAGCAGCACTAACAGCGGGGGGGCCGGGTCAGATACGCAGTATTTT. Translating gives CASSTNSGGAGSDTQYF.

This clonotype was counted ten times or more. The rearrangement joins TRBV20-1 to TRBJ1-2, with D possibly matching TRBD1 (6 bases). The germline gives CDR1 DFQATT, CDR2 SNEGSKA (reference sequence). V lost 4 bases, J lost 6 bases, and 15 bases lay in between. The CDR3 is made up of 13 amino acids. The CDR3 here is CSATEGGRNGYTF. CDR3 DNA sequence: TGCAGTGCTACCGAGGGGGGGCGGAATGGCTACACCTTC.

This clonotype was seen repeatedly, ten times or more. The rearrangement uses TRBV7-2 and TRBJ2-1; 9 bases agree with TRBD2. The CDR3 has 16 residues. Germline CDR1 reads SGHTA; CDR2 reads FQGNSA. V lost 4 bases to trimming and J lost 2 bases; unmatched junction nucleotides: 6. CDR3 sequence (DNA): TGTGCCAGCAGCTCGCCCGTAGCGGGGGCCTACAATGAGCAGTTCTTC. Protein sequence: CASSSPVAGAYNEQFF.